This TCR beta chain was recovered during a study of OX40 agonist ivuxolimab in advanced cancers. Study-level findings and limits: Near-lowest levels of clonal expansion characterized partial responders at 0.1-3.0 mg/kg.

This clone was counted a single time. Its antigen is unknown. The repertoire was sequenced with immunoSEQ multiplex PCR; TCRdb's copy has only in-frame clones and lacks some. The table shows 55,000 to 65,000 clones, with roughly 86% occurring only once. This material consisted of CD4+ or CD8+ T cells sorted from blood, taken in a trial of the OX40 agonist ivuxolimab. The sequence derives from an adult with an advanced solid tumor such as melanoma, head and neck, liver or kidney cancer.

CDR3 in DNA: TGTGCCAGCAGCTTAGTAAATCAGGGGAACACTGAAGCTTTCTTT. Translated, it gives CASSLVNQGNTEAFF. The chain combines TRBV7-2 with TRBJ1-1; TRBD1 might be the D (5 bases). This CDR3 contains 15 residues. Germline CDR1 SGHTA, CDR2 FQGNSA. Deletions cut 1 base from V and 1 base from J, with 10 bases between.